Following are 4 T cell receptor beta chains from one sample sequenced in a study of technical replicates of blood from a few donors. The data were produced by immunoSEQ multiplex PCR, yet TCRdb's version contains in-frame clones alone and is incomplete. The table has 65,000 to 85,000 clones, 85% to 95% seen once. Source material: T cells isolated from PBMCs. Source of these receptors: a human donor in good health.

The rearrangement joins TRBV4-1 to TRBJ2-5, with a weak D call TRBD1 (7 bases). This CDR3 is 15 amino acids long. V lost 6 bases and J 1 base, leaving 15 bases between the germline ends. Per the germline V gene, CDR1 is MGHRA and CDR2 is YSYEKL. The chain's CDR3 is CASSTGDGGQETQYF. CDR3 coding DNA: TGCGCCAGCAGTACAGGGGACGGGGGCCAAGAGACCCAGTACTTC.

The chain recombines TRBV27 with TRBJ1-2, with 11 bases identical to TRBD1. The CDR3 covers 13 residues. The germline V gene has CDR1 MNHEY and CDR2 SMNVEV (reference sequence). Losses at the gene ends were 4 bases for V and 8 bases for J; bases not matched to a gene: 3. DNA of the CDR3: TGTGCCAGCAGTTGGGACAGGGGGGGAGGCTACACCTTC. This sequence encodes CASSWDRGGGYTF.

This clone was detected once. The V gene is TRBV6-5, the J gene TRBJ1-2; D is unclear. There are 12 residues in the CDR3. Germline CDR1 and CDR2: MNHEY and SVGAGI. V gave up 7 bases and J gave up 5 bases, with 11 bases separating them. CDR3 bases: TGTGCCAGCACCATTGGCAGATATGGCTACACCTTC. It is translated as CASTIGRYGYTF.

The rearrangement uses TRBV5-1 and TRBJ2-2, with 7 bases lining up with TRBD2. Germline V CDR1 and CDR2: SGHRS, YFSETQ. Trimming cost V 0 bases and J 0 bases; bases outside gene matches: 2. The CDR3 covers 16 residues. CDR3 coding DNA: TGCGCCAGCAGCTTGGATGGGGGGGCGAACACCGGGGAGCTGTTTTTT. Protein: CASSLDGGANTGELFF.